The source of this TCR beta chain is a study of T cells in Graves' hyperthyroidism and ophthalmopathy. Looking at the study overall: The initial diagnosis was the point when peripheral blood was collected, ahead of any treatment. Study-wide points: Ophthalmopathy prediction by the model preceded onset by a median roughly 6.3 months. Expanded thyroid clonotypes (above 0.001) were mostly also found in blood.

In the case of this clonotype: The target antigen is unknown.

Using RNA transcripts as the source, TCR beta CDR3 regions were amplified. HTBI primers were employed in a first-round RT-PCR of the TCR CDR3. TCRdb analysed the multiplex PCR reads with MiXCR anew, one entry per CDR3 protein. The sample includes 210,000 or so distinct CDR3 sequences, about 15% of them seen just once. There are 15 residues in the CDR3. Germline V gene lookup returns CDR1 MDHEN and CDR2 SYDVKM. Germline trimming cut 4 bases from V and 5 bases from J; bases unmatched to any gene: 6. The sample taken for sequencing was blood. The origin of this receptor is a man aged 45-60 years with Graves' hyperthyroidism. V and J are TRBV28 and TRBJ1-4, with 8 bases that match TRBD1. The CDR3 nucleotides read TGTGCCAGCAGTTCTACAGGGGGTGAGAATGAAAAACTGTTTTTT. It specifies CASSSTGGENEKLFF.